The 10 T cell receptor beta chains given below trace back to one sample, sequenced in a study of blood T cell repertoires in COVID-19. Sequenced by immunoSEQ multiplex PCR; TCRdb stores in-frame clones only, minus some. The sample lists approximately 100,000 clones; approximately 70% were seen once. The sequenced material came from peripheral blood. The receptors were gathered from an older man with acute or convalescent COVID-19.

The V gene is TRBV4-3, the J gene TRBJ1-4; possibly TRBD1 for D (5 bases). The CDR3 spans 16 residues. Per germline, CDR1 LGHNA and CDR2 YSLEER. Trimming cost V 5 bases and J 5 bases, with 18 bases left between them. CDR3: CASSARFGGLNEKLFF. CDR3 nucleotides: TGCGCCAGCAGCGCCCGGTTCGGGGGATTGAATGAAAAACTGTTTTTT.

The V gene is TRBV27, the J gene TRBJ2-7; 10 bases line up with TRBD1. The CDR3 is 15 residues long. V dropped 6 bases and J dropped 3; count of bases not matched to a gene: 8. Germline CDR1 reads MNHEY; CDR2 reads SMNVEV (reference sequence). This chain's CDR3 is CASRNSGTGDYEQYF. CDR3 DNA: TGTGCCAGCAGGAACTCCGGGACAGGGGACTACGAGCAGTACTTC.

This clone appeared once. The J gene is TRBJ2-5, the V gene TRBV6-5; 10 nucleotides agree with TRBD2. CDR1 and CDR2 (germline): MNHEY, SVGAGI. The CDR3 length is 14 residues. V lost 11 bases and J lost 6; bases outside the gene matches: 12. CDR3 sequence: CAGGNSGRLKTQYF. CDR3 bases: TGTGCCGGGGGCAATAGCGGGAGGTTGAAGACCCAGTACTTC.

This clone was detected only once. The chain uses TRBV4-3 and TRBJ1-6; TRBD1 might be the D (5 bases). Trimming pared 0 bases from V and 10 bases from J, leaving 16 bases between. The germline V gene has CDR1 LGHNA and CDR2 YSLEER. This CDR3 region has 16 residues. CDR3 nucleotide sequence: TGCGCCAGCAGCCAAGAGAGCGGGACGAGACCATCACCCCTCCACTTT. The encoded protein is CASSQESGTRPSPLHF.

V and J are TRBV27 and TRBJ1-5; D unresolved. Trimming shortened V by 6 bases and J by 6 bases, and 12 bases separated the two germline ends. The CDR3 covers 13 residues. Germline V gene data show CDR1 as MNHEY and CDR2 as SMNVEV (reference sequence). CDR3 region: CASSLLAGQPQHF. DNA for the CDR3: TGTGCCAGCAGCCTCCTGGCGGGTCAGCCCCAGCATTTT.

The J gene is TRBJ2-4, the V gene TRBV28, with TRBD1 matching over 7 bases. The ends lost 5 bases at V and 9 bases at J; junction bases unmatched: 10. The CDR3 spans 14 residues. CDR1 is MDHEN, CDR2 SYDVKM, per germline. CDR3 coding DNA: TGTGCCAGCAGTCCAAGGGACAGAAGAGGCATTCAGTACTTC. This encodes CASSPRDRRGIQYF.

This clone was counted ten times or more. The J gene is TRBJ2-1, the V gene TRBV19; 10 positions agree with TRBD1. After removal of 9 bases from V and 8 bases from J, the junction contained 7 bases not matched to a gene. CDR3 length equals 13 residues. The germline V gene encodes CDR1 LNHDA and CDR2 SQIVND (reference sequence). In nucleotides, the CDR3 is TGTGCCAGCTCCGGGACAGGGGCCGATGAGCAGTTCTTC. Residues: CASSGTGADEQFF. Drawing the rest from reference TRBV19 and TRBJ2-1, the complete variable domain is DGGITQSPKYLFRKEGQNVTLSCEQNLNHDAMYWYRQDPGQGLRLIYYSQIVNDFQKGDIAEGYSVSREKKESFPLTVTSAQKNPTAFYLCASSGTGADEQFFGPGTRLTVL.

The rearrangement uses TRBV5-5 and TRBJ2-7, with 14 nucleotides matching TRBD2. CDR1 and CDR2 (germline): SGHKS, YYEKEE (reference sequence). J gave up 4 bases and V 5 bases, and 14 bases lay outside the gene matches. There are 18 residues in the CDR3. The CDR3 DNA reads TGTGCCAGCAGTAGGGGACTAGCGGGAGTACGGGGAGTTTACGAGCAGTACTTC. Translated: CASSRGLAGVRGVYEQYF.

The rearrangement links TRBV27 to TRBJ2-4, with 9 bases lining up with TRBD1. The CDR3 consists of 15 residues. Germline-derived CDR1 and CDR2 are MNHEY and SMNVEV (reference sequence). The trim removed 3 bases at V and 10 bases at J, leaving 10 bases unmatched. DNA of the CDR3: TGTGCCAGCAGTTTCTCCGGGACAGGGTTGGGTATTCAGTACTTC. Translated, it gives CASSFSGTGLGIQYF.

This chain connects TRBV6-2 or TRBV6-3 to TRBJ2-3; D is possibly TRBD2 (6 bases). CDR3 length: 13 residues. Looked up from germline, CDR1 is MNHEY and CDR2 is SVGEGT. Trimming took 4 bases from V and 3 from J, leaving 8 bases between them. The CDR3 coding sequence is TGTGCCAGCAGTTTCGGAGGGACAGATACGCAGTATTTT. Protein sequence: CASSFGGTDTQYF.